These 8 T cell receptor beta chains were all obtained from the same sample, sequenced in a study of blood T cell repertoires in COVID-19. Assay used: immunoSEQ multiplex PCR; TCRdb lists only in-frame clones, some missing. The sample holds about 180,000 clones, 70% to 85% seen once. Sequenced: PBMCs or T cells enriched from blood (not recorded which). These receptors originate from a woman aged 45-60 years who had recovered from COVID-19.

The chain combines TRBV7-9 with TRBJ2-5; maybe TRBD2 (5 bases). V lost 5 bases to trimming and J lost 0 bases, with 16 bases between them. CDR3 length equals 16 residues. Germline V gene lookup returns CDR1 SEHNR and CDR2 FQNEAQ (reference sequence). CDR3 sequence reads: CASSPGVRTYQETQYF. The CDR3 coding sequence is TGTGCCAGCAGCCCCGGGGTGAGAACGTACCAAGAGACCCAGTACTTC. The full variable domain, with the rest looked up from reference TRBV7-9 and TRBJ2-5, is DTGVSQNPRHKITKRGQNVTFRCDPISEHNRLYWYRQTLGQGPEFLTYFQNEAQLEKSRLLSDRFSAERPKGSFSTLEIQRTEQGDSAMYLCASSPGVRTYQETQYFGPGTRLLVL.

The chain couples TRBV6-2 or TRBV6-3 to TRBJ1-2; D is perhaps TRBD1 (6 bases). CDR1 and CDR2 from the germline V gene are MNHEY and SVGEGT. The CDR3 totals 14 residues. The V and J ends lost 5 bases and 4 bases respectively, with 14 bases between them. The CDR3 DNA reads as TGTGCCAGCAGTCAGCCGACAGGATTCTATGGCTACACCTTC. Translation: CASSQPTGFYGYTF.

The genes are TRBV6-2 or TRBV6-3 and TRBJ2-7; D is ambiguous. Germline CDR1 MNHEY, CDR2 SVGEGT. CDR3 length: 12 amino acids. Trimming took 4 bases from V and 3 from J, leaving 7 bases between them. CDR3 bases: TGTGCCAGCAGTTTCAGTGTCTACGAGCAGTACTTC. Translation gives CASSFSVYEQYF.

The gene calls are TRBV3-1 (or the pseudogene TRBV3-2) and TRBJ1-1; D unresolved. Germline lookup yields CDR1 LGHDT and CDR2 YNNKEL (reference sequence). The V end lost 1 base, the J end lost 2 bases, and 8 bases lay between the germline ends. This CDR3 comprises 14 residues. As DNA, the CDR3 is TGTGCCAGCAGCCAAGTCCCAGGCAACACTGAAGCTTTCTTT. It codes for CASSQVPGNTEAFF.

The CDR3 DNA is TGTGCCAGTAGTTGGGCCATGGCGGGGTGGAGCGGGGAGCTGTTTTTT. Translating it yields CASSWAMAGWSGELFF. This chain joins TRBV19 and TRBJ2-2; TRBD2 is a possible D gene (6 bases). Germline V gives CDR1 LNHDA, CDR2 SQIVND (reference sequence). V was clipped by 5 bases and J by 7 bases, with 20 bases between them. This CDR3 is built from 16 residues.

The chain uses TRBV14 and TRBJ2-1, with 11 bases that match TRBD2. Germline values: CDR1 SGHDN, CDR2 FVKESK. The CDR3 extends over 16 amino acids. The trim removed 3 bases at V and 3 bases at J, leaving 4 bases unmatched. For the CDR3, the DNA is TGTGCCAGCAGCCAGGCCGGGACTAGCGGCTACAATGAGCAGTTCTTC. Translating gives CASSQAGTSGYNEQFF.

J is TRBJ2-5 and V is TRBV14, with TRBD2 matching over 9 bases. The CDR3 runs 19 residues. Trimming at V came to 2 bases and at J to 5 bases, leaving 18 bases not matched to a gene. Germline V gene sequence: CDR1 SGHDN, CDR2 FVKESK. The CDR3 spells CASSQKPRLAEGGLETQYF. The CDR3 nucleotides read TGTGCCAGCAGCCAAAAACCGAGACTAGCGGAGGGGGGGTTGGAGACCCAGTACTTC.

V usage is TRBV18 and J usage is TRBJ2-1; the D gene is possibly TRBD1 (6 bases). Germline-derived CDR1 and CDR2 are KGHSH and LQKENI. The CDR3 sequence is 16 residues long. With 6 bases removed from V and 1 base from J, the gap between germline ends came to 16 bases. This chain's CDR3 is CASSLTTGKSYNEQFF. The CDR3 DNA sequence: TGTGCCAGCTCGTTAACCACAGGGAAGTCCTACAATGAGCAGTTCTTC.